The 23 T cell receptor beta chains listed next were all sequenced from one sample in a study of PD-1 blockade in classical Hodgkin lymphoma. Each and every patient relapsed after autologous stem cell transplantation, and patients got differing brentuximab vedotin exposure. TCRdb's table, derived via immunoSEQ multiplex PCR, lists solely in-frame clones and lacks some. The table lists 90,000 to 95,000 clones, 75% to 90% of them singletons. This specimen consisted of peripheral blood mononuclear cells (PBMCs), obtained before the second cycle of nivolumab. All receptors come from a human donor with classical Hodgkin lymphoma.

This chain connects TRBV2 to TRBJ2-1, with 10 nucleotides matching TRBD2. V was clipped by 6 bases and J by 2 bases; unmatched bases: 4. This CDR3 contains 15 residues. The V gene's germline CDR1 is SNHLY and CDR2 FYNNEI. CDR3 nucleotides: TGTGCCAGCAGCGGACTAGCGGTCACCTACAATGAGCAGTTCTTC. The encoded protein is CASSGLAVTYNEQFF.

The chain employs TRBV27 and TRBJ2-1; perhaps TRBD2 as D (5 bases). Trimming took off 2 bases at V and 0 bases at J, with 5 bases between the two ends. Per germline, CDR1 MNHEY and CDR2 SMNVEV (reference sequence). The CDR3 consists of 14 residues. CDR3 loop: CASSLSGSYNEQFF. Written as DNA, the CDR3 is TGTGCCAGCAGTTTAAGCGGCTCCTACAATGAGCAGTTCTTC.

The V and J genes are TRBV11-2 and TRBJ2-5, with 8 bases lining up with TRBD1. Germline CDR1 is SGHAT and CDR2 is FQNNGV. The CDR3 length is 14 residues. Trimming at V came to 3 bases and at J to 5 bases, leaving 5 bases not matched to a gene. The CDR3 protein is CASSFDRGYETQYF. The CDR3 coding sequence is TGTGCCAGCAGCTTCGACAGGGGCTATGAGACCCAGTACTTC.

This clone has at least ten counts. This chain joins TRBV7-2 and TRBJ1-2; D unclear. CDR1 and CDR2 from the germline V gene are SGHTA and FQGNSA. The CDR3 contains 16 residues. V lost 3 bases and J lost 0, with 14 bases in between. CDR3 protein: CASSFREGNANYGYTF. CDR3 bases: TGTGCCAGCAGCTTTAGAGAAGGGAATGCTAACTATGGCTACACCTTC. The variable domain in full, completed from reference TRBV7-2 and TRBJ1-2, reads GAGVSQSPSNKVTEKGKDVELRCDPISGHTALYWYRQSLGQGLEFLIYFQGNSAPDKSGLPSDRFSAERTGGSVSTLTIQRTQQEDSAVYLCASSFREGNANYGYTFGSGTRLTVV.

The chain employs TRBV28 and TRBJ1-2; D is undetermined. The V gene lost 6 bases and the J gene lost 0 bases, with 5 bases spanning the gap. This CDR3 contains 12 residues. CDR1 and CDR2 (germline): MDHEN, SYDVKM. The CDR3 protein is CASSQPNYGYTF. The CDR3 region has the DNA TGTGCCAGCAGCCAACCTAACTATGGCTACACCTTC.

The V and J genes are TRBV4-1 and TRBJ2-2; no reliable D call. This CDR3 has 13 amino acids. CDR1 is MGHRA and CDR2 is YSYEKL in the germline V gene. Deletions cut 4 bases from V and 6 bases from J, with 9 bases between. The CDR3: CASSPESPGELFF. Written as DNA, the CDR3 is TGCGCCAGCAGCCCTGAAAGTCCCGGGGAGCTGTTTTTT.

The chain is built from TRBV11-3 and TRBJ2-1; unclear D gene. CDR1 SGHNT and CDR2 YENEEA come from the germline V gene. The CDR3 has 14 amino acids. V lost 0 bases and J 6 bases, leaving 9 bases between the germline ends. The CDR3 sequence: CASSLDHGPNEQFF. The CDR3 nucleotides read TGTGCCAGCAGCTTAGACCACGGTCCCAATGAGCAGTTCTTC.

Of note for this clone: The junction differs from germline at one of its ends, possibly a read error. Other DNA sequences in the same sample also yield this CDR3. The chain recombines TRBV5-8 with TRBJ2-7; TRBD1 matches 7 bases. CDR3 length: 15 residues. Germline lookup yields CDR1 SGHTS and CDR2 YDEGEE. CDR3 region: CASSLEATGLRGQYF. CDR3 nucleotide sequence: TGCGCCAGCAGCTTGGAAGCGACAGGGCTGAGAGGGCAGTACTTC.

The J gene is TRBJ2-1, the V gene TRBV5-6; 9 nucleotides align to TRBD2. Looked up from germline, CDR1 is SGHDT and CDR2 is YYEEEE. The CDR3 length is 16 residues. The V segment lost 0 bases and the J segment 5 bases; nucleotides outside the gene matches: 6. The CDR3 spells CASSLEGLAGNNEQFF. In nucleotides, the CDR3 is TGTGCCAGCAGCTTGGAGGGACTAGCCGGTAACAATGAGCAGTTCTTC. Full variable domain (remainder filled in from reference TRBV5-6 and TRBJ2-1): DAGVTQSPTHLIKTRGQQVTLRCSPKSGHDTVSWYQQALGQGPQFIFQYYEEEERQRGNFPDRFSGHQFPNYSSELNVNALLLGDSALYLCASSLEGLAGNNEQFFGPGTRLTVL.

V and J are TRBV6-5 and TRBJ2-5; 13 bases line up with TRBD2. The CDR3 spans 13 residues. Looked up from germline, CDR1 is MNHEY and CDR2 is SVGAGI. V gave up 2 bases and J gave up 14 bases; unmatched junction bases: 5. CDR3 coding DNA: TGTGCCAGCAGTTACACTAGCGGGAGGGCCGTTTACTTC. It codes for CASSYTSGRAVYF.

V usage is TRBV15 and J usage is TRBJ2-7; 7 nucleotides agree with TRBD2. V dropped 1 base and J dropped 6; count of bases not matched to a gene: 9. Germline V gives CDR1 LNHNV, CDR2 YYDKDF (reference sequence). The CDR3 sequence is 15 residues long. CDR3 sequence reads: CATSRGEGLQGEQYF. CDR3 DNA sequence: TGTGCCACCAGCAGAGGGGAGGGCCTCCAAGGCGAGCAGTACTTC.

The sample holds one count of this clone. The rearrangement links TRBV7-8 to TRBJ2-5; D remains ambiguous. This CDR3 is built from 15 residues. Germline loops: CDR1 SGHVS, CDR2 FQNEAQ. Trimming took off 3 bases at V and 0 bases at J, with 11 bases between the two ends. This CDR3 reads CASSFGHGYQETQYF. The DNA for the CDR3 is TGTGCCAGCAGCTTTGGGCACGGGTACCAAGAGACCCAGTACTTC.

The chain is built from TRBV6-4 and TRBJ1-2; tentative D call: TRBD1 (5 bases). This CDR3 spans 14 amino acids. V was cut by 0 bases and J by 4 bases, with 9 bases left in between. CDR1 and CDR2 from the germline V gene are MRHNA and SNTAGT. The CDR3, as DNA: TGTGCCAGCAGTGACTCGACAGTAGGCTATGGCTACACCTTC. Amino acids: CASSDSTVGYGYTF.

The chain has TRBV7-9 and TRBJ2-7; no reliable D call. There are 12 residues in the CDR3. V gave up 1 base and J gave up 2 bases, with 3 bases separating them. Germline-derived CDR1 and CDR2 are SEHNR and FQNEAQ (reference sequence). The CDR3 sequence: CASSLVAYEQYF. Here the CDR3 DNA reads TGTGCCAGCAGCTTAGTCGCCTACGAGCAGTACTTC.

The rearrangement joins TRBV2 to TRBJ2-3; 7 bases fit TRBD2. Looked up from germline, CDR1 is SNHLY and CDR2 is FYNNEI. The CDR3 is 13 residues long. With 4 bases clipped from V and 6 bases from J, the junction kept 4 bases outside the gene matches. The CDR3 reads CASSVTSEDTQYF. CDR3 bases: TGTGCCAGCAGTGTCACTAGCGAGGATACGCAGTATTTT.

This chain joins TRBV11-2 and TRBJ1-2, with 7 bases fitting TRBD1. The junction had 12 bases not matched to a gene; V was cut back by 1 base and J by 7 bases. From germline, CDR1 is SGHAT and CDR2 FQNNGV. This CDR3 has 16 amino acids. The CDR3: CASSLVSRQGVFGYTF. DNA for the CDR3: TGTGCCAGCAGCTTAGTATCCAGGCAGGGGGTGTTTGGCTACACCTTC.

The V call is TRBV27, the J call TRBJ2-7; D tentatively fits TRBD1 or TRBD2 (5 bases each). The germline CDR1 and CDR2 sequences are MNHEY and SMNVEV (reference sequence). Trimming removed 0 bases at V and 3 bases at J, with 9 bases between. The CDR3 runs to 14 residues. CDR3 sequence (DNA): TGTGCCAGCAGTTTATCCCGGGACCACTACGAGCAGTACTTC. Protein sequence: CASSLSRDHYEQYF.

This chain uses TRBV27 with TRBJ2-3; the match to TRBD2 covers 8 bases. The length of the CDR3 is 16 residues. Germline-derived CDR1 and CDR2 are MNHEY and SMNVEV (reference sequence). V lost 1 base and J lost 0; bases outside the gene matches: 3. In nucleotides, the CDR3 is TGTGCCAGCAGTTTATTCCCTAGCGGGAGCACAGATACGCAGTATTTT. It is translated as CASSLFPSGSTDTQYF.

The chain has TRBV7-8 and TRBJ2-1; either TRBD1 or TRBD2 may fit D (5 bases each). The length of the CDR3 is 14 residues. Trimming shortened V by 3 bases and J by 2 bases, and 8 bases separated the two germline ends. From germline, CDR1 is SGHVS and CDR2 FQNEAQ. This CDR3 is CASSFRGPYNEQFF. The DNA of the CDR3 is TGTGCCAGCAGCTTCCGGGGACCCTACAATGAGCAGTTCTTC. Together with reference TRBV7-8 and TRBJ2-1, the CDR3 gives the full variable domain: GAGVSQSPRYKVAKRGQDVALRCDPISGHVSLFWYQQALGQGPEFLTYFQNEAQLDKSGLPSDRFFAERPEGSVSTLKIQRTQQEDSAVYLCASSFRGPYNEQFFGPGTRLTVL.

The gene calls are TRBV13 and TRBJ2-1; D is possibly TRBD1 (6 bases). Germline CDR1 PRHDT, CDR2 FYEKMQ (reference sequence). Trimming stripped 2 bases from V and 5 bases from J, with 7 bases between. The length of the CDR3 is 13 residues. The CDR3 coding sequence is TGTGCCAGCAGCTTATCAGGGGACAATGAGCAGTTCTTC. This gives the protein CASSLSGDNEQFF.

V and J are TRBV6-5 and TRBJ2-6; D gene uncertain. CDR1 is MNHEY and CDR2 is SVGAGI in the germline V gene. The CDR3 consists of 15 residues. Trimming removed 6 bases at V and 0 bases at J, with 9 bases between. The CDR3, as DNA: TGTGCCAGCAGACTGGGTTTCTCTGGGGCCAACGTCCTGACTTTC. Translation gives CASRLGFSGANVLTF.

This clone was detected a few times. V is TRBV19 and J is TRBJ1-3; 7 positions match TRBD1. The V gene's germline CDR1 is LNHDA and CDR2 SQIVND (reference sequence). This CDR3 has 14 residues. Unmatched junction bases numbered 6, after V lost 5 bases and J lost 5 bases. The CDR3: CASSPPGQRNTIYF. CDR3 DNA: TGTGCCAGTAGTCCCCCGGGACAGCGAAACACCATATATTTT.

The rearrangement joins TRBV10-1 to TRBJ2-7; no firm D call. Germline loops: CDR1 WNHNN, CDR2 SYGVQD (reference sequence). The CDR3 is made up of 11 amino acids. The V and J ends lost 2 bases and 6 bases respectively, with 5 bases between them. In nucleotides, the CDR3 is TGCGCCAGCAGTGAGGGGTCCGAGCAGTACTTC. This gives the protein CASSEGSEQYF.